This entry concerns a single T cell receptor (beta chain). The clone's antigen remains unknown. Per-base quality was not reported, and no clone a single base away is much larger than it. Unstimulated PBMCs, after thawing, were stained for CD3, CD4 and CD8 and then FACS-sorted into CD3+CD4+ and CD3+CD8+ populations. Randomization to immunosuppression withdrawal applied to every one of the 8 studied subjects. The Qiagen DNeasy Blood and Tissue Kit was used for isolation of genomic DNA. High-throughput TCRbeta CDR3 sequencing of frozen genomic DNA was performed by immunoSEQ, including PCR amplification, mapping, bias correction and internal controls. The authors' pipeline ran thus. Productive rearrangements were retained, and unique TCRbeta sequences were defined by the CDR3 nucleotide sequence together with the V and J gene. For a sequence to be called donor-reactive, it needed a frequency of at least 0.01% and at least 5-fold expansion in CFSE-low cells compared with unstimulated pre-transplant cells. Minimum frequency thresholds were set for each subject on the basis of the unstimulated sample with the lowest template count, so that a detection power of at least 90% was ensured. Repertoire turnover was measured by Jensen-Shannon divergence between the top 1000 TCRbeta sequences post- and pre-transplant. Changes in detection of donor-reactive sequences were assessed with two-sided Fisher's exact tests. The source is immuneACCESS, and TCRdb retained only in-frame sequences with V and J called. Part of the clones is not carried over; for the studies checked, unresolved V genes explain less than half of this, and the remainder is unexplained. V and J calls and clone size are as listed in that table; D and trimming were resolved from the DNA. The sample has fewer than 65,000 clones on record, roughly nine tenths of them singletons. Jointly, the top ten make up under 15% of the sample.

The CDR3 goes from the cysteine to the phenylalanine over 14 residues. Of the read, only the CDR3 DNA is kept; its 42 bases are in frame from base 1. Trimming takes 4 bases from V and 4 bases from J, and the germline ends sit 14 bases apart. CDR1 and CDR2 were assigned from the germline V gene (reference sequence) as SGHAT and FQDESV. This record comes from a study of T cell clones after liver transplantation (dated by TCRdb to the late 2010s). As for the study more broadly: The samples were obtained from ITN030ST, a randomized trial that attempted immunosuppression withdrawal within 2 years after liver transplantation. Donor-reactive T cell clones were identified by TCRbeta sequencing after a pre-transplant mixed lymphocyte reaction and then tracked in post-transplant blood. As an antigen-independent comparator for donor-reactive sequences, third party-reactive TCRbeta sequences were also identified from pre-transplant MLRs. Three of the eight recipients were HCV-positive; the others were transplanted for non-autoimmune, non-viral indications. Until randomization at 12-24 months post-transplant, subjects were given standard immunosuppression, with no induction therapy. Tolerance was defined as complete immunosuppression withdrawal for at least one year with no rise in liver enzymes beyond twice the upper limit of normal. Blood samples were taken pre-transplant, pre-randomization before withdrawal, and post-randomization after full withdrawal or failed withdrawal. A cohort of 8 liver transplant recipients was studied, of whom 3 were classified as tolerant and 5 as non-tolerant. The study at large found these results: Low numbers of available donor cells limited the measurable donor-reactive repertoire in a couple of subjects. A significant post-transplant decrease in circulating donor-reactive CD4 TCRbeta sequences was observed in most of the 8 subjects, irrespective of tolerance or HCV status. Conclusions were preliminary, limited by small, heterogeneous patient numbers and non-standardized post-transplant time points. Because allograft tissue specimens were not available, migration of donor-reactive T cells into the graft, rather than deletion, may have occurred. Donor-reactive sequences decreased more than third party-reactive sequences, which suggests partial antigen-specific deletion that was not related to withdrawal success. When repertoire turnover was taken into account, detection of donor-reactive sequences was significantly reduced in 7 of 8 subjects for CD4 and in 8 of 8 subjects for CD8.

This clonotype originated in a human patient who received a liver transplant. After transplantation, some T cells may belong to the graft donor instead of the recipient. Recombination connected TRBV11-1 to TRBJ2-7, with no D gene named confidently. The source material was CD8+ T cells from blood, sampled 12 months after liver transplant. Here is the DNA: TGTGCCAGCAGCTCGCTGACTGGTTCATACGAGCAGTACTTC. It encodes CASSSLTGSYEQYF.